This is a list of T cell receptor beta chains from one sample in a study of beta chain features in type 1 diabetes. Measured with immunoSEQ multiplex PCR; TCRdb has only the in-frame clones, and not every one. Of a few hundred thousand clones in the sample, roughly 30% are singletons; the top ten hold 0.065%. The source material was naive CD4+ T cells from blood. The source is a man aged 18 to 30 in good health. Each CDR3 is given with its conserved first and last residue. D genes are given only for firm matches. The size field is filled for only some rows; it gives once, few, many or a size class.

abundance	j_gene	d_gene	v_gene	CDR3nt	CDR3aa
NA	TRBJ1-4	NA	TRBV15	TGTGCCACCGGAGAGGGGTTAACTAATGAAAAACTGTTTTTT	CATGEGLTNEKLFF
NA	TRBJ2-7	NA	TRBV4-2	TGTGCCAGCAGCCAAATTCCTTCCTACGAGCAGTACTTC	CASSQIPSYEQYF
NA	TRBJ2-5	NA	TRBV29-1	TGCAGCGTTGCCGAGGGGCGGGAGACCCAGTACTTC	CSVAEGRETQYF
few	TRBJ2-7	NA	TRBV5-4	TGTGCCAGCAGCTTGAGGGCAGGTTTCTACGAGCAGTACTTC	CASSLRAGFYEQYF
NA	TRBJ2-3	NA	TRBV19	TGTGCCAGTAGTAAACAGGGTTCTCGGACAGATACGCAGTATTTT	CASSKQGSRTDTQYF
few	TRBJ2-3	NA	TRBV15	TGTGCCACCCCGAAAGGGAAAAAGTATTTT	CATPKGKKYF
few	TRBJ2-5	NA	TRBV2	TGTGCCAACTCCATTGACAGACAAGAGACCCAGTACTTC	CANSIDRQETQYF
NA	TRBJ2-1	TRBD2	TRBV30	TGTGCCTGGAGTGTAGGCGGGAGTGGGGGCTACAATGAGCAGTTCTTC	CAWSVGGSGGYNEQFF
NA	TRBJ1-5	NA	TRBV30	TGTGCCTGGAGTGCTCAGGACCTCGGTTTAGGTCAGCCCCAGCATTTT	CAWSAQDLGLGQPQHF
few	TRBJ2-1	NA	TRBV11-3	TGTGCCAGCAGCCCTCGCAAATGGAGGCCAATTGATGAGCAGTTCTTC	CASSPRKWRPIDEQFF
few	TRBJ2-2	TRBD2	TRBV4-3	TGCGCCAGCAGCCCGGGACTACGGAACACCGGGGAGCTGTTTTTT	CASSPGLRNTGELFF
NA	TRBJ1-2	TRBD1	TRBV4-2	TGTGCCAGCAGTCATAAGGCGGGGACAGAAGTTGACTATGGCTACACCTTC	CASSHKAGTEVDYGYTF
once	TRBJ2-1	TRBD2	TRBV27	TGTGCCAGCAGTTTACTAGCGGGAGGGCCCGTCGATGAGCAGTTCTTC	CASSLLAGGPVDEQFF
NA	TRBJ2-7	TRBD2	TRBV6-6	TGTGCCAGCAGTTCTACTAGCGGGAGGGGGTCCTACGAGCAGTACTTC	CASSSTSGRGSYEQYF
few	TRBJ2-1	NA	TRBV5-1	TGCGCCAGTCGGGTCAGGGACAATGAGCAGTTCTTC	CASRVRDNEQFF
few	TRBJ2-7	NA	TRBV5-4	TGTGCCAGCAGCTTGACCCCGGATATGGACGAGCAGTACTTC	CASSLTPDMDEQYF
NA	TRBJ2-7	TRBD2	TRBV9	TGTGCCAGCAGCGTAGTTGCGGGAGCTTACGAGCAGTACTTC	CASSVVAGAYEQYF
few	TRBJ2-1	NA	TRBV15	TGTGCCACCAGCAGAGACCTAGGGACCTTCGATGAGCAGTTCTTC	CATSRDLGTFDEQFF
few	TRBJ1-1	NA	TRBV29-1	TGCAGCGTTGCACAGGGTGGGACTGAAGCTTTCTTT	CSVAQGGTEAFF
NA	TRBJ2-3	NA	TRBV30	TGTGCCTGGAGCTTAGGGATCAGGCAGTATTTT	CAWSLGIRQYF
NA	TRBJ2-1	TRBD2	TRBV30	TGTGCCCGGACTAGCGGGAGTGAGGGGTACAATGAGCAGTTCTTC	CARTSGSEGYNEQFF
few	TRBJ2-7	TRBD2	TRBV27	TGTGCCAGCAGTTTTAGCGGGAGCTCCTACGAGCAGTACTTC	CASSFSGSSYEQYF
few	TRBJ2-1	NA	TRBV6-5	TGTGCCAGCAGTTACGAAAATGAGCAGTTCTTC	CASSYENEQFF
NA	TRBJ2-7	TRBD1	TRBV28	TGTGCCAGCCTGACCTCGGACAGGACCTACGAGCAGTACTTC	CASLTSDRTYEQYF
few	TRBJ2-7	TRBD1	TRBV6-1	TGTGCCAGCAGGCGGACAGGGACGGGGGAGCAGTACTTC	CASRRTGTGEQYF
few	TRBJ2-1	NA	TRBV9	TGTGCCAGCAGCGTAGCATGGCGAGAGCAGTTCTTC	CASSVAWREQFF
few	TRBJ2-5	NA	TRBV5-4	TGTGCCAGCAGCGCCCGGGGCGGACAAGAGACCCAGTACTTC	CASSARGGQETQYF
NA	TRBJ1-5	NA	TRBV6-1	TGTGCCAGCAGCGGGACGGCTTCCAATCAGCCCCAGCATTTT	CASSGTASNQPQHF
few	TRBJ2-3	TRBD2	TRBV29-1	TGCAGCGCCGAAGGGACTAGCGGATTCACAGATACGCAGTATTTT	CSAEGTSGFTDTQYF
NA	TRBJ2-7	NA	TRBV9	TGTGCCAGCAGCGGAGCCGCAGGACGGGAGCCCTCCTACGAGCAGTACTTC	CASSGAAGREPSYEQYF
NA	TRBJ2-7	NA	TRBV29-1	TGCAGCGTTGGCCTCAGGTTAAGCTCCTACGAGCAGTACTTC	CSVGLRLSSYEQYF
NA	TRBJ1-4	NA	TRBV2	TGTGCCAGCAGTGACGCGACACGAACTAATGAAAAACTGTTTTTT	CASSDATRTNEKLFF
few	TRBJ1-1	TRBD1	TRBV29-1	TGCAGCGTTGATCAGGCGGACAGGGCCGACACTGAAGCTTTCTTT	CSVDQADRADTEAFF
NA	TRBJ2-7	NA	TRBV5-1	TGCGCCAGCAGCGATGTGGGGGGGCCCACCTACGAGCAGTACTTC	CASSDVGGPTYEQYF
NA	TRBJ2-3	NA	TRBV28	TGTGCCAGCGGGCTAAGGGGCGGCACAGATACGCAGTATTTT	CASGLRGGTDTQYF
few	TRBJ2-1	NA	TRBV7-2	TGTGCCAGCAGACCTTCCGGACGGAATAATGAGCAGTTCTTC	CASRPSGRNNEQFF
few	TRBJ2-1	TRBD1	TRBV28	TGTGCCAGCAGGACCGGGACAGGGGGCCGCAATGAGCAGTTCTTC	CASRTGTGGRNEQFF
NA	TRBJ2-1	TRBD2	TRBV5-6	TGTGCCAGCAGCTCTCTAGCGGACTCCTACAATGAGCAGTTCTTC	CASSSLADSYNEQFF
once	TRBJ2-7	TRBD1	TRBV11-2	TGTGCCAGCAGCCGCGTGACAGGGAACTACGAGCAGTACTTC	CASSRVTGNYEQYF